Presented here are 25 T cell receptor beta chains from one specimen sequenced in a study of T cell changes during pregnancy in multiple sclerosis. Clones were sequenced by immunoSEQ multiplex PCR, and TCRdb holds only the in-frame ones, with some missing. The table shows 18,000 or so clones, with around 89% occurring only once. Sequenced material: CD4+ T cells from peripheral blood mononuclear cells, taken in the first trimester of pregnancy. These receptors all come from a female donor in good health, enrolled as a control in a pregnancy study.

The rearrangement uses TRBV21-1 and TRBJ2-1; the D call of TRBD2 is as the table states it, not checked on the DNA. TRBV21-1 has pseudogene status. This CDR3 contains 17 residues. The CDR3 sequence: CASSRTAGTRPYNEQFF. CDR3 bases: TGTGCCAGCAGTCGGACGGCCGGGACTAGACCATACAATGAGCAGTTCTTC.

This chain joins TRBV19 and TRBJ2-3, with D possibly matching TRBD2 (5 bases). The ends were cut back, 5 bases at V and 1 base at J, with 19 bases in the middle. Germline CDR1 and CDR2: LNHDA and SQIVND (reference sequence). The CDR3 is 17 amino acids. CDR3: CASSPEEALPRTDTQYF. CDR3 DNA: TGTGCCAGTAGTCCCGAGGAGGCCCTACCTCGCACAGATACGCAGTATTTT.

The chain is built from TRBV6-5 and TRBJ1-5, with no clear D. The CDR3 length is 15 residues. Per the germline V gene, CDR1 is MNHEY and CDR2 is SVGAGI. Between the trimmed V and J ends, which lost 5 bases and 0 bases, there was a span of 11 bases. CDR3 nucleotide sequence: TGTGCCAGCAGTGCGGAGCGGGTTAGCAATCAGCCCCAGCATTTT. It yields the protein CASSAERVSNQPQHF.

The CDR3 coding sequence is TGTGCCAGCAGCTTCGAGCGACTACGGGCAGGAAACACCATATATTTT. This translates into CASSFERLRAGNTIYF. The V and J genes are TRBV7-8 and TRBJ1-3; D is unresolved. Germline V gives CDR1 SGHVS, CDR2 FQNEAQ. This CDR3 has 16 amino acids. With 3 bases removed from V and 4 bases from J, the gap between germline ends came to 16 bases.

The V gene is TRBV18, the J gene TRBJ1-1, with 7 bases fitting TRBD1. Germline CDR1 KGHSH, CDR2 LQKENI. Trimming took 6 bases from V and 5 from J; bases not matched to a gene: 12. This CDR3 has 15 residues. The CDR3 spells CASSRQGGGGTEAFF. CDR3 DNA sequence: TGTGCCAGCTCGAGACAGGGAGGAGGTGGTACTGAAGCTTTCTTT.

CDR3 sequence reads: CASSSGGTGNSPLHF. DNA of the CDR3: TGTGCCAGCAGCTCTGGGGGGACGGGAAATTCACCCCTCCACTTT. V and J are TRBV11-3 and TRBJ1-6; D may be TRBD1 (5 bases). Germline V lookup: CDR1 SGHNT, CDR2 YENEEA. The CDR3 is made up of 15 amino acids. Trimming removed 4 bases at V and 7 bases at J, with 14 bases between.

The CDR3 sequence is CAWSVHDGYTF. DNA of the CDR3: TGTGCCTGGAGTGTCCATGATGGCTACACCTTC. The chain joins TRBV30 to TRBJ1-2; no clear D. The germline CDR1 and CDR2 sequences are GTSNPN and SVGIG (reference sequence). This CDR3 contains 11 residues. The germline V and J ends were trimmed by 0 bases and 6 bases, with 5 bases remaining between them.

The chain is built from TRBV30 and TRBJ1-1, with D perhaps matching TRBD1 (6 bases). Per the germline V gene, CDR1 is GTSNPN and CDR2 is SVGIG (reference sequence). Trimming stripped 0 bases from V and 2 bases from J, with 16 bases between. This CDR3 is built from 16 residues. The DNA for the CDR3 is TGTGCCTGGAGTGTGGGTTGGGACAAATATAACACTGAAGCTTTCTTT. Translation: CAWSVGWDKYNTEAFF.

The gene calls are TRBV19 and TRBJ2-7; 10 bases are shared with TRBD2. Trimming at V came to 0 bases and at J to 5 bases, leaving 28 bases not matched to a gene. Germline-derived CDR1 and CDR2 are LNHDA and SQIVND (reference sequence). There are 23 residues in the CDR3. The CDR3, as DNA: TGTGCCAGTAGTATAGACCCCCCCCTAGGAGCGTCTAGAGCGGGAGGGCTCGGTGACGAGCAGTACTTC. Its translation is CASSIDPPLGASRAGGLGDEQYF. Full variable domain (remainder filled in from reference TRBV19 and TRBJ2-7): DGGITQSPKYLFRKEGQNVTLSCEQNLNHDAMYWYRQDPGQGLRLIYYSQIVNDFQKGDIAEGYSVSREKKESFPLTVTSAQKNPTAFYLCASSIDPPLGASRAGGLGDEQYFGPGTRLTVT.

This clone was seen a single time. This chain links TRBV5-1 with TRBJ2-7; TRBD2 matches at 10 bases. This CDR3 is built from 15 residues. Looked up from germline, CDR1 is SGHRS and CDR2 is YFSETQ. J lost 1 base, V lost 4 bases, and 5 bases had no gene match. CDR3 amino acids: CASSPGLADSYEQYF. The DNA of the CDR3 is TGCGCCAGCAGCCCCGGACTAGCGGATTCCTACGAGCAGTACTTC.

The chain has TRBV7-2 and TRBJ2-5; D possibly corresponds to TRBD2 (6 bases). The CDR3 loop spans 16 amino acids. CDR1 is SGHTA, CDR2 FQGNSA, per germline. The V gene lost 5 bases and the J gene lost 5 bases, with 21 bases spanning the gap. CDR3 nucleotide sequence: TGTGCCAGCAGCCTCGGCGAGTTCGGGAGTGGTGAGACCCAGTACTTC. Amino acids: CASSLGEFGSGETQYF.

The chain is built from TRBV6-5 and TRBJ2-3, with 10 bases matching TRBD2. Germline assignment: CDR1 MNHEY and CDR2 SVGAGI. After removal of 6 bases from V and 4 bases from J, the junction contained 4 bases not matched to a gene. The length of the CDR3 is 14 residues. The CDR3 loop reads CASRIAGGPDTQYF. CDR3 nucleotides: TGTGCCAGCAGAATAGCGGGGGGCCCAGATACGCAGTATTTT.

This clone has just one count. This chain links TRBV18 with TRBJ2-1, with D possibly being TRBD1 (6 bases). The V gene lost 2 bases and the J gene lost 3 bases, with 14 bases spanning the gap. The CDR3 covers 16 residues. Germline CDR1 is KGHSH and CDR2 is LQKENI. The CDR3 coding sequence is TGTGCCAGCTCACCAATTACAGGGAGAATCTACAATGAGCAGTTCTTC. Translation gives CASSPITGRIYNEQFF.

The rearrangement uses TRBV10-1 and TRBJ1-2, with D perhaps matching TRBD1 (5 bases). Germline CDR1 WNHNN, CDR2 SYGVQD (reference sequence). CDR3 length: 11 residues. The ends were cut back, 4 bases at V and 11 bases at J, with 11 bases in the middle. Written as DNA, the CDR3 is TGCGCCAGCAGTGGAAGACAGCGATACACCTTC. This sequence encodes CASSGRQRYTF.

This sequence joins TRBV30 and TRBJ1-2; no reliable D call. The ends were cut back, 1 base at V and 8 bases at J, with 14 bases in the middle. There are 13 residues in the CDR3. Germline lookup yields CDR1 GTSNPN and CDR2 SVGIG (reference sequence). CDR3: CAWSEDMLRGYTF. Written as DNA, the CDR3 is TGTGCCTGGAGTGAAGACATGCTCCGGGGCTACACCTTC.

The chain links TRBV30 to TRBJ1-2; 9 bases map to TRBD1. Per the germline V gene, CDR1 is GTSNPN and CDR2 is SVGIG (reference sequence). The ends lost 3 bases at V and 8 bases at J; junction bases unmatched: 7. The CDR3 has 13 amino acids. The CDR3 spells CAWRETGGGGYTF. The CDR3 coding sequence is TGTGCCTGGAGGGAGACAGGGGGTGGGGGCTACACCTTC.

This rearrangement joins TRBV10-1 to TRBJ2-1, with a tentative D call TRBD1 (6 bases). Between the trimmed V and J ends, which lost 5 bases and 2 bases, there was a span of 10 bases. The germline V gene has CDR1 WNHNN and CDR2 SYGVQD (reference sequence). The CDR3 length is 14 residues. CDR3 residues: CASSRQGTYNEQFF. The CDR3 nucleotides read TGCGCCAGCAGTCGCCAGGGGACCTACAATGAGCAGTTCTTC.

The V gene is TRBV5-4, the J gene TRBJ1-1; D may be TRBD1 (5 bases). V lost 0 bases and J lost 4, with 13 bases in between. The CDR3 runs to 15 residues. Germline loops: CDR1 SGHNT, CDR2 YYREEE (reference sequence). CDR3 sequence: CASSLGQGGVTEAFF. CDR3 in DNA: TGTGCCAGCAGCTTGGGGCAGGGAGGGGTCACTGAAGCTTTCTTT.

The J gene is TRBJ2-3, the V gene TRBV9; 8 nucleotides line up with TRBD2. The CDR3 length is 19 residues. The J segment lost 2 bases and the V segment lost 1 base, leaving 15 bases of the junction unmatched. Germline CDR1 is SGDLS and CDR2 is YYNGEE. The CDR3 sequence is CASSVSPSGGTIYTDTQYF. The CDR3 DNA sequence: TGTGCCAGCAGCGTATCCCCGAGCGGGGGCACTATATACACAGATACGCAGTATTTT.

This sequence joins TRBV25-1 and TRBJ2-5, with D possibly TRBD1 on 6 matching bases. The germline V and J ends were trimmed by 3 bases and 5 bases, with 19 bases remaining between them. The CDR3 is 16 residues long. Germline loops: CDR1 MGHDK, CDR2 SYGVNS. CDR3 residues: CASSDPTRGRGETQYF. CDR3 nucleotides: TGTGCCAGCAGTGATCCCACCAGGGGTCGAGGGGAGACCCAGTACTTC.

The genes are TRBV9 and TRBJ1-1; the match to TRBD1 covers 8 bases. The germline CDR1 and CDR2 sequences are SGDLS and YYNGEE. V lost 5 bases, J lost 11 bases, and 11 bases stayed unmatched. The CDR3 loop spans 13 amino acids. The DNA for the CDR3 is TGTGCCAGCAGTGGGGGGAGACAGGGGTTGGCTTTCTTT. Protein: CASSGGRQGLAFF.

J is TRBJ2-7 and V is TRBV7-8; D ambiguous. Trimming took 5 bases from V and 0 from J, leaving 14 bases between them. This CDR3 is 15 amino acids long. CDR1 SGHVS and CDR2 FQNEAQ come from the germline V gene. In nucleotides, the CDR3 is TGTGCCAGCAGCCGAGAGGCTTTAAGCTCCTACGAGCAGTACTTC. It translates to CASSREALSSYEQYF.

The sample holds one count of this clone. V and J are TRBV10-3 and TRBJ2-7; tentative D call: TRBD1 (6 bases). Looked up from germline, CDR1 is ENHRY and CDR2 is SYGVKD. The CDR3 totals 14 residues. The V end was cut by 6 bases, the J end by 3 bases, with 15 bases between. DNA for the CDR3: TGTGCCATCAGGGGGGCGCAGGAAATCTACGAGCAGTACTTC. This codes for CAIRGAQEIYEQYF.

V usage is TRBV5-1 and J usage is TRBJ1-1; no clear D gene. V lost 2 bases, J lost 1 base, and 9 bases lay in between. The germline V gene encodes CDR1 SGHRS and CDR2 YFSETQ. This CDR3 comprises 14 residues. CDR3 coding DNA: TGCGCCAGCAGCTTCGAACAGTCGAACACTGAAGCTTTCTTT. Amino acids: CASSFEQSNTEAFF.

The rearrangement links TRBV5-6 to TRBJ2-7; no reliable D call. This CDR3 has 14 amino acids. V lost 5 bases, J lost 3 bases, and 15 bases lay in between. The germline CDR1 and CDR2 sequences are SGHDT and YYEEEE. This chain's CDR3 is CASSSFLRDYEQYF. Written as DNA, the CDR3 is TGTGCCAGCAGTAGTTTCCTACGAGACTACGAGCAGTACTTC.